Here is one T cell receptor (beta chain) with its context. Its antigen is not identified. TCRdb's table, derived via immunoSEQ multiplex PCR, lists solely in-frame clones and lacks some. The sample consists of about 30,000 clones, roughly 87% of them appearing once. The data are from a study of PD-1 blockade in classical Hodgkin lymphoma. Broader study findings: Diversity similar to that of newly diagnosed patients was seen at baseline in complete responders. Relative to healthy donors, newly diagnosed patients reportedly had lower baseline TCR diversity, which was reported as lower still in relapsed/refractory patients.

The CDR3 consists of 12 residues. Between the trimmed V and J ends, which lost 5 bases and 5 bases, there was a span of 10 bases. CDR1 is MNHNS and CDR2 is SASEGT in the germline V gene. Every patient had relapsed following autologous stem cell transplantation, and cohorts differed in brentuximab vedotin exposure. CD4+ T cells were purified from thawed PBMCs by magnetic negative selection. Best overall response was complete response, partial response or progressive disease in these relapsed/refractory classical Hodgkin lymphoma patients. The source material was CD4+ T cells from blood, sampled at baseline. V is TRBV6-1 and J is TRBJ2-7, with D perhaps given as TRBD1 or TRBD2 (5 bases each). The source of this sequence is a human donor with classical Hodgkin lymphoma. CDR3 amino acids: CASSPTGHEQYF. The CDR3 DNA reads as TGTGCCAGCAGTCCCACGGGACACGAGCAGTACTTC.